The rows below give T cell receptor beta chains drawn from one sample of a study of blood T cell repertoires in COVID-19. Measured with immunoSEQ multiplex PCR; TCRdb has only the in-frame clones, and not every one. The data hold about 74,000 clones, with 91% observed a single time. Sample: peripheral blood. These receptors all come from a man in his fifties or sixties with COVID-19, enrolled during active disease. Both conserved end residues are part of each CDR3. Each record gives: clone size, J gene, D gene, V gene, CDR3 DNA, CDR3 protein. The D gene is left open where the match is weak. Not all rows give a size; the values are once, few, many and, for expanded clones, a class.

NA | TRBJ1-4 | NA | TRBV2 | TGTGCCAGCAGTGATGCAGGGAGGGGGGAAAAACTGTTTTTT | CASSDAGRGEKLFF
NA | TRBJ2-3 | NA | TRBV30 | TGTGCCTGGAGTTTGGTAGGCGGGTGGAAGGATACGCAGTATTTT | CAWSLVGGWKDTQYF
NA | TRBJ1-4 | TRBD1 | TRBV7-9 | TGTGCCAGCAGCTCGGACAGGGGGCGTGAAAAACTGTTTTTT | CASSSDRGREKLFF
NA | TRBJ2-1 | TRBD2 | TRBV11-1 | TGTGCCAGCAGCCTAGGACTAGCCCATGAGCAGTTCTTC | CASSLGLAHEQFF
NA | TRBJ1-5 | TRBD1 | TRBV6-5 | TGTGCCAGCAGCATCTCGGACAGGGGAAATCAGCCCCAGCATTTT | CASSISDRGNQPQHF
NA | TRBJ2-7 | TRBD1 | TRBV28 | TGTGCCAGCAGTGGGACAGGGACTCTCTCCTACGAGCAGTACTTC | CASSGTGTLSYEQYF
NA | TRBJ2-5 | NA | TRBV7-2 | TGTGCCAGCAGCCTGACAGGTCCAAGAGAGACCCAGTACTTC | CASSLTGPRETQYF
NA | TRBJ1-1 | NA | TRBV10-1 | TGCGCCAGCAGTGAGTCGATTTCGGGTAAAGCTTTCTTT | CASSESISGKAFF
NA | TRBJ2-7 | TRBD1 | TRBV29-1 | TGCAGCGGCTCGACAGGGTACGAGCAGTACTTC | CSGSTGYEQYF
NA | TRBJ1-4 | TRBD1 | TRBV6-5 | TGTGCCAGCAGTCCGTCAGGGGGGAATGAAAAACTGTTTTTT | CASSPSGGNEKLFF
once | TRBJ1-3 | TRBD1 | TRBV9 | TGTGCCAGCAGCTTCTCACCGACAGGGAGCTTTGGAAACACCATATATTTT | CASSFSPTGSFGNTIYF
NA | TRBJ2-1 | NA | TRBV19 | TGTGCCAGTAGTCCAAACAGGGTGAGTGGTAATGAGCAGTTCTTC | CASSPNRVSGNEQFF
NA | TRBJ2-3 | TRBD2 | TRBV15 | TGTGCCACCAGCAGACCGATGACTAGCGGAAACACAGATACGCAGTATTTT | CATSRPMTSGNTDTQYF
NA | TRBJ2-2 | NA | TRBV2 | TGTGCCAGCAGTGGGACAGAGGCGATCACCGGGGAGCTGTTTTTT | CASSGTEAITGELFF
NA | TRBJ2-1 | TRBD2 | TRBV30 | TGTGCCTGGAGTACCCTTACAGCGGGAGGGACTGAGCAGTTCTTC | CAWSTLTAGGTEQFF
NA | TRBJ2-1 | TRBD2 | TRBV19 | TGTGCCAGTAGTCCTATGACTAGCGGGAACTACAATGAGCAGTTCTTC | CASSPMTSGNYNEQFF
NA | TRBJ1-3 | NA | TRBV5-1 | TGCGCCAGCAGCGATTCCGGGGGAAACACCATATATTTT | CASSDSGGNTIYF
NA | TRBJ2-3 | TRBD1 | TRBV11-2 | TGTGCCAGCAGCTCCCAGACCAGGGGGCGCCGGGCAGATACGCAGTATTTT | CASSSQTRGRRADTQYF
NA | TRBJ1-1 | NA | TRBV24-1 | TGTGCCACCGCAGGCAAGACGAACACTGAAGCTTTCTTT | CATAGKTNTEAFF
NA | TRBJ2-3 | TRBD2 | TRBV7-2 | TGTGCCAGCAGCTCGGGGGGACTCGATACGCAGTATTTT | CASSSGGLDTQYF
NA | TRBJ2-1 | TRBD2 | TRBV7-3 | TGTGCCAGCAGCCGAGGACTAGCGGGAAGCTACAATGAGCAGTTCTTC | CASSRGLAGSYNEQFF
NA | TRBJ2-7 | TRBD2 | TRBV7-2 | TGTGCCAGCAGCTTGGGAATAGCGGGAGGGCCAGGGCAGTACTTC | CASSLGIAGGPGQYF
NA | TRBJ2-1 | TRBD2 | TRBV5-1 | TGCGCCAGCAGCCAAGCCCGGGACAGGGTACTAGCGGGAGTGTACAATGAGCAGTTCTTC | CASSQARDRVLAGVYNEQFF